The entry that follows covers one TCR beta chain sequence. These data come from a study of blood T cell repertoires in COVID-19. Across the study: Samples of COVID-19 (acute and convalescent) were obtained from the United States, Italy and Spain.

CDR1 and CDR2 from the germline V gene are SGHTA and FQGNSA. Trimming took 3 bases from V and 8 from J, leaving 13 bases between them. The CDR3 is made up of 13 amino acids. In the authors' workflow: From reference gene primer amplification, estimates of nucleated cell counts were derived. TCRdb's table, derived via immunoSEQ multiplex PCR, lists solely in-frame clones and lacks some. V and J calls and clone size are those listed in that table; D and trimming were worked out from the DNA. The table lists about 89,000 clones, around three quarters of them singletons. This chain links TRBV7-2 with TRBJ1-2; D call uncertain. The TCR originated in a woman older than 75 with acute or convalescent COVID-19. Sequences were obtained from peripheral blood. This CDR3 is CASSLELLGGYTF. CDR3 nucleotide sequence: TGTGCCAGCAGCTTGGAGCTTCTTGGCGGCTACACCTTC.